This note documents a single TCR beta chain sequence. One junction end disagrees with the germline gene, perhaps due to a read error. A second PCR, run for roughly 7 to 12 cycles, used a sample-barcoded 5' primer plus a J-beta primer mix. Researchers report that a template-switch adaptor with 12 random nucleotides tagged each cDNA molecule. MiXCR was run by TCRdb on the 5' RACE reads, yielding one entry per CDR3 protein. The sample shows about 1.7 million distinct CDR3 sequences, under 30% of them seen only once. The data stem from a study of blood T cells in healthy people across ages. The CDR3 is made up of 16 amino acids. Germline V gene lookup returns CDR1 SGHRS and CDR2 YFSETQ.

Input material: blood. This TCR derives from a woman under 40 in good health. V usage is TRBV5-1 and J usage is TRBJ1-2, with D possibly TRBD1 on 6 matching bases. The CDR3 DNA follows: TGCGCCAGCAGGTTGGGGGGCAGGGAAAGTCGGGATGGCTACACCTTC. It yields the protein CASRLGGRESRDGYTF.